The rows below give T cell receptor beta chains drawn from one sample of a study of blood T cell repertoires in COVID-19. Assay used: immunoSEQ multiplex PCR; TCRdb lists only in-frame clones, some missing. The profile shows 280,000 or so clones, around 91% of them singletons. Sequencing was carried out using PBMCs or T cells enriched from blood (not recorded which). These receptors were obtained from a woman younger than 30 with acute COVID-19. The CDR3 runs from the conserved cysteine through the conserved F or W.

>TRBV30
CAWRDPGQPNTGELFF
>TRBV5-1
CASKFRDRPTSTQYF
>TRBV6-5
CASRQGIQEYEQYF
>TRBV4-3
CASSQMGQEGSYNSPLHF
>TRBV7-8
CASSLGTGSADTQYF
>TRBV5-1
CASSLKSGDRTEAFF
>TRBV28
CASSSSTGWGKLFF
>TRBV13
CASSRSKFRGQETQYF
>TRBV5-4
CASSSTVNTEAFF
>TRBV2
CASTTSRGKDNNEQFF
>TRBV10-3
CAISAIGGADGYTF
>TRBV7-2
CASSLNPGLAYNEQFF
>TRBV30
CAWSPPGSYNSPLHF